The TCR beta chain under discussion was sequenced for a study of graft-versus-host responses after intestinal transplantation (TCRdb year 2021). Study-wide context: Recipients received multivisceral, liver-intestinal, or isolated intestinal transplants. Donor T cell macrochimerism was defined as a peak of at least 4% donor T cells among recipient peripheral blood mononuclear cells. Every recipient was given anti-thymocyte globulin induction, followed by around three years of maintenance tacrolimus and steroids. To identify alloreactive clones, pre-transplant mixed lymphocyte reaction products were sequenced and then compared with unstimulated pre-transplant donor and recipient T cells. Graft-versus-host and host-versus-graft alloreactive T cell clones were tracked in the graft, circulation and bone marrow after intestinal transplantation using bulk TCR-beta CDR3 sequencing. Rather than going through the commercial service, samples from three later patients were sequenced in-house on an Illumina MiSeq and processed with MiXCR. The cohort enrolled 24 intestinal transplant recipients including one retransplant, and a few patients lacking pretransplant specimens were excluded.

Blood samples were collected up to 4 times in the first month after transplant and then at least monthly when available. The germline V gene sets CDR1 to MNHNS and CDR2 to SASEGT. Measured from the cysteine to the phenylalanine, the CDR3 is 13 residues long. Only CDR3 DNA is held: 39 bases, read in frame from base 1. Trimming removed 10 bases from V and 12 bases from J; the gene matches leave 16 bases unexplained. The receptor library was made with the immunoSEQ multiplex PCR assay. High-throughput TCR-beta CDR3 sequencing of genomic DNA from most patients was performed by Adaptive Biotechnologies. The study's own analysis went as follows. Adaptive's ImmunoSEQ software was the source of the TCR sequencing data for 15 to 20 patients, while three other patients were processed with MiXCR and VDJtools. Because the origin of CDR3 nucleotide sequences shared between donor and recipient could not be assigned, those sequences were removed. At least 2-fold expansion over unstimulated cells and a minimum CFSE-low frequency of 0.002% (template counts) or 0.001% (read counts) were required for clones to be classified as alloreactive. A clone was considered mappable if detected in the sequenced pre-transplant spleen, lymph node, or MLR CFSE-low populations of the donor or recipient. Cumulative frequency of alloreactive clones was calculated as a percentage of all sequences weighted by copy number. As stored in TCRdb, this immuneACCESS dataset retains in-frame rearrangements with V and J assigned. A fraction of the clones does not appear; measured against another copy, unresolved V genes explain less than half of the discrepancy, and the remainder lacks a known reason. Clonal size and the V and J genes are those of that table, whereas D and trimming came from the DNA. Present in this sample are more than 55,000 clones, roughly 89% of which were seen just once. The biggest ten clones account for less than 2% of the sample.

General conclusions and limits of the study: Patients with donor T cell macrochimerism had high GvH to HvG T cell clonal ratios in their allografts. Early after transplant, peak levels of circulating GvH clones were associated with declines in HvG clones. Conclusions were limited by the relatively low number and heterogeneity of intestinal transplant patients. GvH clones were detected in recipient bone marrow, and some of these GvH clones were observed earlier in ileal mucosa or blood, consistent with an intestinal mucosal origin.

A word on this clone: No antigen is known for it. One base away there is no much larger clone; base qualities are not given.

The receptor was isolated from a human patient who received an intestinal transplant, so some T cells may come from the graft donor. The rearranged chain carries TRBV6-1 and TRBJ1-2, with 8 junctional bases fitting TRBD1. The sequenced sample was PBMCs, obtained 26 days after transplant. The CDR3 region reads CATWTGHISLHTF. The base sequence is TGTGCCACCTGGACAGGGCATATAAGTCTCCACACCTTC.